This record concerns one T cell receptor beta chain sequence. The antigen remains undetermined. Researchers ran the PCR with 60 Vbeta and 13 Jbeta primers. Profiling relied on immunoSEQ multiplex PCR, and the TCRdb table lists in-frame clones only, not all of them. The sample carries around 100,000 clones, roughly 88% recorded once. This sample was taken from a study of cytomegalovirus exposure and HLA in healthy donors. Germline lookup yields CDR1 LNHDA and CDR2 SQIVND (reference sequence). The CDR3 contains 16 residues. J lost 0 bases, V lost 4 bases, and 6 bases had no gene match. Whole-study findings and limits: Reports showed the classifier diagnosing cytomegalovirus status with high specificity and sensitivity. Later work associated 17,000 or so TCR beta sequences with HLA alleles at 0.05 false discovery rate.

This receptor was identified in a woman aged 18-35 years in good health and CMV-seronegative. The rearrangement joins TRBV19 to TRBJ1-3; 7 nucleotides line up with TRBD1. The source material was PBMCs. CDR3 sequence reads: CASSNGQASSGNTIYF. CDR3 sequence (DNA): TGTGCCAGTAGTAACGGACAGGCAAGCTCTGGAAACACCATATATTTT.